A single sample is the source of the 20 T cell receptor beta chains below, sequenced in a study of cytomegalovirus exposure and HLA in healthy donors. The study ran its PCR with 60 Vbeta and 13 Jbeta primers. Method: immunoSEQ multiplex PCR; TCRdb's copy keeps in-frame clones and lacks some. Of 100,000 to 150,000 clones in the sample, approximately 83% are singletons; the top ten hold 1% to 1.5%. The sequencing input was PBMCs. The receptors derive from a girl aged 2-15 years in good health and CMV-seronegative.

V gene TRBV7-9 combines with J gene TRBJ2-5; 8 bases align to TRBD2. The V gene end was trimmed by 5 bases and the J gene end by 4 bases; junction bases not matched to a gene: 3. The CDR3 runs to 13 residues. Germline V gives CDR1 SEHNR, CDR2 FQNEAQ (reference sequence). The DNA of the CDR3 is TGTGCCAGCAGCCCGACTAGCGTAGAGACCCAGTACTTC. Amino acids: CASSPTSVETQYF.

The chain recombines TRBV28 with TRBJ2-7; D perhaps matches TRBD2 (7 bases). Trimming stripped 5 bases from V and 6 bases from J, with 20 bases between. The CDR3 sequence is 15 residues long. The germline CDR1 and CDR2 sequences are MDHEN and SYDVKM. The CDR3 is CASSPPRGRIIEQYF. The DNA for the CDR3 is TGTGCCAGCAGTCCCCCGCGGGGGCGTATAATCGAGCAGTACTTC.

CDR3 bases: TGTGCCAGCAGCTTCGAAAGACAAGATACGCAGTATTTT. It codes for CASSFERQDTQYF. This chain joins TRBV5-6 and TRBJ2-3, with D unresolved. Trimming stripped 2 bases from V and 5 bases from J, with 9 bases between. Germline V gene sequence: CDR1 SGHDT, CDR2 YYEEEE. This CDR3 contains 13 residues.

V usage is TRBV28 and J usage is TRBJ1-4, with D unclear. CDR3 length equals 13 residues. Deletions cut 4 bases from V and 5 bases from J, with 8 bases between. Germline lookup yields CDR1 MDHEN and CDR2 SYDVKM. Here the CDR3 reads CASSSRVNEKLFF. The CDR3 DNA follows: TGTGCCAGCAGTTCGAGGGTGAATGAAAAACTGTTTTTT.

The V and J genes are TRBV5-1 and TRBJ2-1; 7 nucleotides line up with TRBD2. J was trimmed by 2 bases and V by 0 bases; bases with no gene match: 2. The germline V gene has CDR1 SGHRS and CDR2 YFSETQ. This CDR3 contains 15 residues. CDR3 residues: CASSLGSGPYNEQFF. CDR3 nucleotides: TGCGCCAGCAGCTTGGGTAGCGGGCCCTACAATGAGCAGTTCTTC. The variable domain in full, with the rest retrieved from reference TRBV5-1 and TRBJ2-1, is KAGVTQTPRYLIKTRGQQVTLSCSPISGHRSVSWYQQTPGQGLQFLFEYFSETQRNKGNFPGRFSGRQFSNSRSEMNVSTLELGDSALYLCASSLGSGPYNEQFFGPGTRLTVL.

The chain recombines TRBV5-1 with TRBJ1-2; no clear D. The CDR3 is 13 amino acids. CDR1 and CDR2 from the germline V gene are SGHRS and YFSETQ. With 0 bases removed from V and 5 bases from J, the gap between germline ends came to 8 bases. The CDR3 sequence: CASSLATEYGYTF. The CDR3 DNA sequence: TGCGCCAGCAGCTTGGCTACAGAATATGGCTACACCTTC. Full variable domain (outside the CDR3, taken from reference TRBV5-1 and TRBJ1-2): KAGVTQTPRYLIKTRGQQVTLSCSPISGHRSVSWYQQTPGQGLQFLFEYFSETQRNKGNFPGRFSGRQFSNSRSEMNVSTLELGDSALYLCASSLATEYGYTFGSGTRLTVV.

This chain connects TRBV30 to TRBJ1-1, with D unclear. Trimming pared 4 bases from V and 3 bases from J, leaving 12 bases between. CDR1 and CDR2 from the germline V gene are GTSNPN and SVGIG (reference sequence). This CDR3 is built from 13 residues. The CDR3 spells CAWNGGRYTEAFF. The CDR3 DNA sequence: TGTGCCTGGAATGGTGGGAGGTACACTGAAGCTTTCTTT.

This clone was seen a single time. V is TRBV6-1 and J is TRBJ2-3; TRBD2 might be the D (6 bases). With 4 bases removed from V and 6 bases from J, the gap between germline ends came to 17 bases. CDR1 and CDR2 from the germline V gene are MNHNS and SASEGT. The CDR3 covers 15 residues. The CDR3 DNA follows: TGTGCCAGCAGTGGTAGCGGTATCGCGTTGGATACGCAGTATTTT. Encoded protein: CASSGSGIALDTQYF.

A single count supports this clone. The chain recombines TRBV6-5 with TRBJ2-5; D is possibly TRBD2 (6 bases). With the DNA end fitting TRBJ2-7 better, the J assignment may be wrong. The CDR3 totals 14 residues. Germline CDR1 reads MNHEY; CDR2 reads SVGAGI. The CDR3 nucleotides are TGTGCCAGCAGTTACCAGGGTAGCGGCTACGAGCAGTACTTC. Translating gives CASSYQGSGYEQYF.

A single count supports this clone. The V call is TRBV9, the J call TRBJ2-6; TRBD1 matches at 9 bases. With 2 bases clipped from V and 3 bases from J, the junction kept 6 bases outside the gene matches. This CDR3 contains 17 residues. Per germline, CDR1 SGDLS and CDR2 YYNGEE. CDR3 in amino acids: CASSVRQGVSGANVLTF. The CDR3 coding sequence is TGTGCCAGCAGCGTGAGACAGGGGGTTAGTGGGGCCAACGTCCTGACTTTC.

The gene calls are TRBV19 and TRBJ1-2; weak D call: TRBD1 (6 bases). CDR3 size: 15 residues. Trimming shortened V by 6 bases and J by 4 bases, and 18 bases separated the two germline ends. Germline V gene sequence: CDR1 LNHDA, CDR2 SQIVND (reference sequence). The CDR3 coding sequence is TGTGCCAGTAGCCCCGTAGGGGGTGGCCTCTATGGCTACACCTTC. Encoded protein: CASSPVGGGLYGYTF.

The chain recombines TRBV6-9 with TRBJ1-2; 9 positions agree with TRBD1. The CDR3 length is 10 residues. Germline V gives CDR1 MNHGY, CDR2 SVAAGI. As DNA, the CDR3 is TGTCCCCGAGGACAGGGGGGCTACACCTTC. Protein sequence: CPRGQGGYTF.

The chain combines TRBV5-4 with TRBJ1-2, with a weak D call TRBD1 (6 bases). The CDR3 loop spans 14 amino acids. CDR1 is SGHNT and CDR2 is YYREEE in the germline V gene (reference sequence). V gave up 0 bases and J gave up 5 bases, with 11 bases separating them. The CDR3 region is CASSLVGTQYGYTF. CDR3 DNA: TGTGCCAGCAGCTTGGTTGGGACACAATATGGCTACACCTTC.

The chain is built from TRBV5-4 and TRBJ1-1; TRBD1 might be the D (6 bases). This CDR3 is built from 13 residues. Germline V CDR1 and CDR2: SGHNT, YYREEE (reference sequence). Trimming took 4 bases from V and 11 from J, leaving 18 bases between them. CDR3 in DNA: TGTGCCAGCAGCGTAAACAGGGCGGAGTTGGCTTTCTTT. Its protein is CASSVNRAELAFF.

The V call is TRBV9, the J call TRBJ1-2, with D hard to call. Per germline, CDR1 SGDLS and CDR2 YYNGEE. The CDR3 consists of 14 residues. The V gene lost 1 base and the J gene lost 8 bases, with 15 bases spanning the gap. CDR3 DNA sequence: TGTGCCAGCAGCGTATTACGGAAACCTAGAGGCTACACCTTC. Protein: CASSVLRKPRGYTF.

The rearrangement links TRBV5-1 to TRBJ2-3; unclear D gene. Germline V gene sequence: CDR1 SGHRS, CDR2 YFSETQ. V lost 1 base and J lost 5, with 17 bases in between. CDR3 length: 16 residues. The CDR3 reads CASSLLNFLEVDTQYF. The CDR3 DNA reads TGCGCCAGCAGCTTGCTCAACTTTCTAGAAGTAGATACGCAGTATTTT.

This rearrangement joins TRBV28 to TRBJ2-7; 8 nucleotides match TRBD1. The CDR3 totals 14 residues. V shed 3 bases, J shed 1 base, and the junction held 2 bases outside the gene matches. In germline, CDR1 is MDHEN, CDR2 SYDVKM. CDR3 DNA sequence: TGTGCCAGCAGTTTCGGGACAGGATCCTACGAGCAGTACTTC. Amino acids: CASSFGTGSYEQYF.

In its sample, this clone was seen once. This rearrangement joins TRBV7-9 to TRBJ1-1; 8 nucleotides line up with TRBD1. Germline values: CDR1 SEHNR, CDR2 FQNEAQ (reference sequence). CDR3 length: 15 residues. The V and J ends lost 1 base and 4 bases, in that order; junction bases with no gene match: 5. The CDR3 bases are TGTGCCAGCAGCTTAGGGGACAGGAGAAGCACTGAAGCTTTCTTT. Translation: CASSLGDRRSTEAFF.

The J gene is TRBJ1-5, the V gene TRBV29-1, with unresolved D. The V end was cut by 5 bases, the J end by 7 bases, with 15 bases between. The CDR3 runs to 13 residues. Germline CDR1 is SQVTM and CDR2 is ANQGSEA. In DNA form, the CDR3 reads TGCAGCGTTTGGGAAGGCGGAGGGCAGCCCCAGCATTTT. Translation: CSVWEGGGQPQHF.

The chain carries TRBV18 and TRBJ2-1; 9 positions agree with TRBD1. Losses at the gene ends were 4 bases for V and 8 bases for J; bases not matched to a gene: 12. CDR3 length: 16 residues. Germline CDR1 is KGHSH and CDR2 is LQKENI. For the CDR3, the DNA is TGTGCCAGCTCACTCAACCGGGACAGGGCAGGCGATGAGCAGTTCTTC. Its translation is CASSLNRDRAGDEQFF.